The entry below gives a single T cell receptor (beta chain) sequence along with its context. This specimen comes from a study of blood T cell repertoires in COVID-19. As for the study in general: From the United States, Italy and Spain came samples of acute and convalescent COVID-19.

This CDR3 comprises 15 residues. Original processing notes: Estimation of nucleated cell counts was performed using reference gene primer amplification. The data were produced by immunoSEQ multiplex PCR, yet TCRdb's version contains in-frame clones alone and is incomplete. The D gene and trimming were derived from the DNA, and the V and J assignments and clone size from that table. The table records some 96,000 clones, 86% of them present only once. The source of this sequence is a man aged 50-59 years with acute or convalescent COVID-19. The chain couples TRBV21-1 to TRBJ2-1; TRBD1 is the table's D call and was not checked against the DNA. TRBV21-1 is termed a pseudogene. Sequenced: peripheral blood. CDR3 coding DNA: TGTGCCATGACACAGGGGGTAAGGTCCTACAATGAGCAGTTCTTC. Its translation is CAMTQGVRSYNEQFF.